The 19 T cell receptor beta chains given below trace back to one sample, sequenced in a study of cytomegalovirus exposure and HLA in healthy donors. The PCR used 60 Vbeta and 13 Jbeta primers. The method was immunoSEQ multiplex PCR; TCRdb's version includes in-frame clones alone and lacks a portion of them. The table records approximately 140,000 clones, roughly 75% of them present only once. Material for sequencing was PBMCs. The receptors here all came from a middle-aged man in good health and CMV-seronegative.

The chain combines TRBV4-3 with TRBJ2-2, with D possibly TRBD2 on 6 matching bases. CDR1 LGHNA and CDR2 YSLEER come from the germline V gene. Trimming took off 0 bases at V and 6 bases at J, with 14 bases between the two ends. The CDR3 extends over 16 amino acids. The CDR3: CASSQDRLVVAGELFF. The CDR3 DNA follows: TGCGCCAGCAGCCAAGATCGACTAGTCGTGGCCGGGGAGCTGTTTTTT.

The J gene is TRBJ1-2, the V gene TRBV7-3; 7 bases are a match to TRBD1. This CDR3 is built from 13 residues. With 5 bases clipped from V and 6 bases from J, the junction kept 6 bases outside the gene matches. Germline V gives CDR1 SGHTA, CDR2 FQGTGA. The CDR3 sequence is CASSRQGNNGYTF. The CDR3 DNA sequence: TGTGCCAGCAGCCGACAGGGTAATAATGGCTACACCTTC.

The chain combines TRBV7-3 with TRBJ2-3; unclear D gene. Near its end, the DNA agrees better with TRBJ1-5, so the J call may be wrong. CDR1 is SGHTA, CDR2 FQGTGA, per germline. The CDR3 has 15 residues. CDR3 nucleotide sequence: TGTGCCAGCAGCTTAGAAGCACTTTCCACAGATACGCAGCATTTT. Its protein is CASSLEALSTDTQHF.

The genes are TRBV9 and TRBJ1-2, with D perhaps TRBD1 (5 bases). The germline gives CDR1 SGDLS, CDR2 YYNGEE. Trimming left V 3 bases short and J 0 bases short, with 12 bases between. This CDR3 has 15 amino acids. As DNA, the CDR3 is TGTGCCAGCAGCGCCTCGACAGAACCTAACTATGGCTACACCTTC. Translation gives CASSASTEPNYGYTF.

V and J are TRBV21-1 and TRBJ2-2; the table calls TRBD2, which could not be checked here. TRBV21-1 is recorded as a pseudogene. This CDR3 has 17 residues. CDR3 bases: TGTGCCAGCAGCAAAGATTCGGGATCGGCGAACACCGGGGAGCTGTTTTTT. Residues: CASSKDSGSANTGELFF.

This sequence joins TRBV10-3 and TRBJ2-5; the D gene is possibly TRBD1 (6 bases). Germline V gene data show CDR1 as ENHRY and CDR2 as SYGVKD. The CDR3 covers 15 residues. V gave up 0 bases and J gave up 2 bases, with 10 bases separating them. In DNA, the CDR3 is TGTGCCATCAGTGAGTCCAGGACAGCACAAGAGACCCAGTACTTC. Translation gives CAISESRTAQETQYF.

CDR3 loop: CASGLTTEARQYF. The CDR3 DNA sequence: TGTGCTAGTGGTTTAACGACCGAGGCTCGGCAGTACTTC. V gene TRBV12-5 combines with J gene TRBJ2-7; no reliable D call. There are 13 residues in the CDR3. Per germline, CDR1 LGHNT and CDR2 FRNRAP. Trimming pared 3 bases from V and 9 bases from J, leaving 15 bases between.

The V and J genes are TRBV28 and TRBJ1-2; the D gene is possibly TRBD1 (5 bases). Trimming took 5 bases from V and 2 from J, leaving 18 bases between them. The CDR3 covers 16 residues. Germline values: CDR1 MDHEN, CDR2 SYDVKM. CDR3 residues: CASSLYPPTENYGYTF. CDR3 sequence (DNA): TGTGCCAGCAGTCTATACCCGCCGACAGAGAACTATGGCTACACCTTC.

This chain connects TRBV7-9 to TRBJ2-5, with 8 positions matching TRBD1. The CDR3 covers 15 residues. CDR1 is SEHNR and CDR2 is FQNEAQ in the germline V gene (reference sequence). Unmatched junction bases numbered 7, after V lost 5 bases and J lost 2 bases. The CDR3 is CASSGYTGGQETQYF. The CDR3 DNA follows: TGTGCCAGCAGCGGGTATACAGGGGGGCAAGAGACCCAGTACTTC.

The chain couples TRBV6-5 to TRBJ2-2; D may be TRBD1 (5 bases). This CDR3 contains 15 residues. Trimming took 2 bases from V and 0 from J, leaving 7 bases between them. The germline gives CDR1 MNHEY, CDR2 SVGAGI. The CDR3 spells CASSYGASNTGELFF. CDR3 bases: TGTGCCAGCAGTTACGGGGCTTCGAACACCGGGGAGCTGTTTTTT.

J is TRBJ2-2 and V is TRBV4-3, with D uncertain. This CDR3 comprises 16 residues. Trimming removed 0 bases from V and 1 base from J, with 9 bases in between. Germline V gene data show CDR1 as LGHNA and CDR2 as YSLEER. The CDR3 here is CASSQDHTMNTGELFF. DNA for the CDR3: TGCGCCAGCAGCCAAGATCACACCATGAACACCGGGGAGCTGTTTTTT.

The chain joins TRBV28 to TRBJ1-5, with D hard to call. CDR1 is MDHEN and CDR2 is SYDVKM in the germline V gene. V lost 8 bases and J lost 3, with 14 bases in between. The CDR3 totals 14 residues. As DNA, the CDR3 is TGTGCCAGCTATAAGCGGACGGACAATCAGCCCCAGCATTTT. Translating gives CASYKRTDNQPQHF.

This chain's CDR3 is CSVEASGEPGTDTQYF. CDR3 sequence (DNA): TGCAGCGTTGAGGCTAGCGGGGAACCTGGCACAGATACGCAGTATTTT. The V and J genes are TRBV29-1 and TRBJ2-3; TRBD2 aligns across 9 bases. J gave up 1 base and V 3 bases, and 8 bases lay outside the gene matches. The germline CDR1 and CDR2 sequences are SQVTM and ANQGSEA. The CDR3 extends over 16 amino acids.

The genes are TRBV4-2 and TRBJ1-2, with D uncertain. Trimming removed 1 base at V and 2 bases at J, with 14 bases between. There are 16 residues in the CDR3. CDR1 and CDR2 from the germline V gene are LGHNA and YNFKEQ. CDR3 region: CASSQALGGQNYGYTF. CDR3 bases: TGTGCCAGCAGCCAAGCTCTGGGAGGGCAGAACTATGGCTACACCTTC.

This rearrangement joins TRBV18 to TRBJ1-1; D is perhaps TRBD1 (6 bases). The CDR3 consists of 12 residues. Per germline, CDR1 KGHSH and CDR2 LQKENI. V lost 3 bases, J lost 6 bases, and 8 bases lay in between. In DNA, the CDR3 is TGTGCCAGCTCACCCGGGACACCTGAAGCTTTCTTT. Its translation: CASSPGTPEAFF.

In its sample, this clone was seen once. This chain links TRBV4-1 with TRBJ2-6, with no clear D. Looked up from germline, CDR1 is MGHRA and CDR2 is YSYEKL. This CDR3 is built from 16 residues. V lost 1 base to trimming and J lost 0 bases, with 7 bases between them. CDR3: CASSQVSSSGANVLTF. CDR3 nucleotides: TGCGCCAGCAGCCAAGTATCGAGCTCTGGGGCCAACGTCCTGACTTTC.

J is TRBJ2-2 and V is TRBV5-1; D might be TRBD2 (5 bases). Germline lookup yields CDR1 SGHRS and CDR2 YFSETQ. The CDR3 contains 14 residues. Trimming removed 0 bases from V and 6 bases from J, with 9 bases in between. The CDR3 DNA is TGCGCCAGCAGCTTGGCTTTGCGGGCCGGGGAGCTGTTTTTT. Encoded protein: CASSLALRAGELFF.

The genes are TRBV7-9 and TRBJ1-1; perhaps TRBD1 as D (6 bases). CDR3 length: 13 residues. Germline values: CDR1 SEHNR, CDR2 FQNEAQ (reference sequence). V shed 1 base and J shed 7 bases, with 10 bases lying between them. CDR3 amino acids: CASSLVQGLEAFF. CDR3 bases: TGTGCCAGCAGCTTAGTACAGGGCCTTGAAGCTTTCTTT.

The CDR3 spells CSVDVGLSPFNYGYTF. CDR3 sequence (DNA): TGCAGCGTTGATGTGGGACTCTCTCCCTTTAACTATGGCTACACCTTC. This chain joins TRBV29-1 and TRBJ1-2, with D tentatively TRBD1 (5 bases). Trimming stripped 3 bases from V and 1 base from J, with 18 bases between. The CDR3 totals 16 residues. CDR1 is SQVTM, CDR2 ANQGSEA, per germline.